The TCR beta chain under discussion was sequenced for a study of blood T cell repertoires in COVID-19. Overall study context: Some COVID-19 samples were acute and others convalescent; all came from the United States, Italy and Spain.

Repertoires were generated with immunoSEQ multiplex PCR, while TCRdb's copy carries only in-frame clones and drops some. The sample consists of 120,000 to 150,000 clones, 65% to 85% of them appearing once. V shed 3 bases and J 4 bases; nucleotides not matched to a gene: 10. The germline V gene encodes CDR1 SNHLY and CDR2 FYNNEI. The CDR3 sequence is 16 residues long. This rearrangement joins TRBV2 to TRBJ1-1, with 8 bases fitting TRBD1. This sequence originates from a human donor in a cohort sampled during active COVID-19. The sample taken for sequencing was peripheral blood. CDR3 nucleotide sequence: TGTGCCAGCAGTGATGGGCAGGGGGCTAGGTTCACTGAAGCTTTCTTT. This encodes CASSDGQGARFTEAFF.